Reported below is one TCR beta chain. The antigen is undetermined. This specimen comes from a study of early T cells in non-severe SARS-CoV-2 infection. For the study at large: Sequenced bulk RNA came from whole blood that was unsorted, and chains were unpaired. Study results and limitations: The matching step, a VDJdb search, favored anti-spike CD8 responses and missed private and CD4 specificities.

Attachment of unique molecular identifiers to individual cDNA molecules was performed. TCRdb analysed the 5' RACE reads with MiXCR anew, one entry per CDR3 protein. This table holds fewer than 55,000 distinct CDR3 sequences, under 9.5% found once. What was sequenced was whole blood. The origin of this receptor is an adult who was a healthcare worker with PCR-confirmed SARS-CoV-2 infection or an uninfected control (not recorded which).

The CDR3 loop reads CSASQGGGSEAFF. The CDR3 coding sequence is TGCAGTGCTTCACAGGGTGGGGGAAGTGAAGCTTTCTTT. The chain has TRBV20-1 and TRBJ1-1, with a weak D call TRBD1 (6 bases). The germline gives CDR1 DFQATT, CDR2 SNEGSKA (reference sequence). V dropped 5 bases and J dropped 7 bases, with 17 bases sitting between them. This CDR3 region has 13 residues.